This T cell receptor beta chain is drawn from a study of T-cell memory formation after mild COVID-19. Germline V gene data show CDR1 as DFQATT and CDR2 as SNEGSKA (reference sequence). CDR3 size: 16 residues. Germline trimming cut 5 bases from V and 4 bases from J; bases unmatched to any gene: 11. TCRdb re-derived calls from the 5' RACE reads in MiXCR, one entry per CDR3 protein. The sample consists of roughly 510,000 distinct CDR3 sequences, 17% of them appearing once. The origin of this receptor is an adult woman who had mild COVID-19 (a few samples of this study predate the infection). Cell type and time point are not known. The chain couples TRBV20-1 to TRBJ2-1; 10 nucleotides align to TRBD2. Sequencing input: PBMCs or a T cell subset sorted from them (not recorded which). The CDR3: CSAPPRSGRGYNEQFF. The CDR3 nucleotides read TGCAGTGCTCCCCCGAGGAGCGGGAGGGGGTACAATGAGCAGTTCTTC.